Shown below are 7 T cell receptor beta chains from a single sample sequenced in a study of cytomegalovirus exposure and HLA in healthy donors. Researchers ran the PCR with 60 Vbeta and 13 Jbeta primers. Generated by immunoSEQ multiplex PCR, the TCRdb table keeps only in-frame clones and is missing some. The table has approximately 100,000 clones, 76% seen once. Material for sequencing was PBMCs. The receptors derive from a man aged 35 to 55 in good health and CMV-seronegative.

The chain carries TRBV7-2 and TRBJ1-3; 8 bases fit TRBD1. This CDR3 comprises 15 residues. Germline loops: CDR1 SGHTA, CDR2 FQGNSA. V dropped 2 bases and J dropped 4; count of bases not matched to a gene: 4. The CDR3 DNA reads as TGTGCCAGCAGCTTAAGACAGGGGCAAGGAAACACCATATATTTT. This codes for CASSLRQGQGNTIYF.

This CDR3 reads CASSVGGGPYGYTF. The CDR3 DNA sequence: TGTGCCAGCAGCGTAGGGGGGGGCCCCTATGGCTACACCTTC. This sequence joins TRBV9 and TRBJ1-2; maybe TRBD1 (6 bases). The CDR3 length is 14 residues. Trimming cost V 0 bases and J 4 bases, with 10 bases left between them. Germline loops: CDR1 SGDLS, CDR2 YYNGEE.

V gene TRBV7-2 combines with J gene TRBJ2-3; 11 bases match TRBD2. This CDR3 region has 15 residues. Germline V CDR1 and CDR2: SGHTA, FQGNSA. The J segment lost 4 bases and the V segment lost 4 bases, leaving 4 bases of the junction unmatched. The DNA for the CDR3 is TGTGCCAGCAGCTACGGGACTAGCGGATCAGATACGCAGTATTTT. It encodes CASSYGTSGSDTQYF.

The chain couples TRBV6-6 to TRBJ2-7, with TRBD1 matching over 9 bases. The trim removed 6 bases at V and 6 bases at J, leaving 9 bases unmatched. Germline CDR1 and CDR2: MNHNY and SVGAGI (reference sequence). This CDR3 has 14 residues. The CDR3 spells CASSPGDRAGEQYV. DNA of the CDR3: TGTGCCAGCAGCCCGGGGGACAGGGCTGGCGAGCAGTACGTC.

The V call is TRBV11-2, the J call TRBJ2-2, with D maybe TRBD1 (6 bases). This CDR3 comprises 14 residues. In germline, CDR1 is SGHAT, CDR2 FQNNGV. Trimming removed 4 bases from V and 1 base from J, with 7 bases in between. Here the CDR3 reads CASSSTGNTGELFF. The CDR3 bases are TGTGCCAGCAGCTCGACAGGGAACACCGGGGAGCTGTTTTTT.

To note about this clone: This same CDR3 is encoded by further DNA sequences in the sample. The J gene is TRBJ1-6, the V gene TRBV6-6; the D gene is possibly TRBD1 (6 bases). The germline V and J ends were trimmed by 6 bases and 0 bases, with 9 bases remaining between them. The CDR3 runs 15 residues. CDR1 MNHNY and CDR2 SVGAGI come from the germline V gene (reference sequence). The CDR3 DNA follows: TGTGCCAGCAGGCCGGACAGCTCCTATAATTCACCCCTCCACTTT. Translating it yields CASRPDSSYNSPLHF.

V usage is TRBV30 and J usage is TRBJ1-3, with D hard to call. The CDR3 covers 13 residues. V gave up 4 bases and J gave up 1 base, with 8 bases separating them. CDR1 GTSNPN and CDR2 SVGIG come from the germline V gene (reference sequence). This CDR3 reads CAWTPGSGNTIYF. In nucleotides, the CDR3 is TGTGCCTGGACCCCAGGTTCTGGAAACACCATATATTTT.